This T cell receptor beta chain was profiled in a study of spatial heterogeneity in lung cancer. The time point is: sample taken at primary tumor resection. Researchers sequenced whole RNA taken from tumor, nontumor lung or frozen PBMC without sorting. TCRdb re-called the 5' RACE reads through MiXCR, storing one row per CDR3 protein. This sample has tens of thousands of distinct CDR3 sequences; around 5% occur once, and the top ten carry around 26%. Germline CDR1 LGHNA, CDR2 YSLEER. Between the trimmed V and J ends, which lost 0 bases and 8 bases, there was a span of 14 bases. The CDR3 runs to 15 residues. A few counts support this clonotype.

Material: PBMCs, obtained at surgery. This chain uses TRBV4-3 with TRBJ2-1; no definite D call. The receptor was derived from a female donor with early-stage non-small cell lung cancer. This CDR3 is CASSQDLRLGDEQFF. The DNA of the CDR3 is TGCGCCAGCAGCCAAGATCTACGGCTTGGGGATGAGCAGTTCTTC.